This TCR beta chain was sequenced in a study of identifying expanded T cells in peripheral blood. Findings of the study overall: Technical replicates showed about 1.1 changed clones; about two weeks around 15; four weeks 19. Clone count variance between roughly 2-week samples rose with total template count.

Collection occurred without any documented infections or immune events in donors. CDR3 size: 16 residues. With V trimmed by 2 bases and J by 1 base, 1 base remained unmatched. The germline V gene encodes CDR1 SGHTA and CDR2 FQGNSA. Measured with immunoSEQ multiplex PCR; TCRdb has only the in-frame clones, and not every one. This table has about 130,000 clones, about 88% appearing once. A remark on this clone: Its matching antigen is unknown.

The receptor was derived from a person aged 18-70 years in good health. The chain carries TRBV7-2 and TRBJ2-3; the match to TRBD2 covers 12 bases. What was sequenced was blood. The CDR3 spells CASSLRLAGGTDTQYF. CDR3 nucleotide sequence: TGTGCCAGCAGCTTACGACTAGCGGGGGGCACAGATACGCAGTATTTT.